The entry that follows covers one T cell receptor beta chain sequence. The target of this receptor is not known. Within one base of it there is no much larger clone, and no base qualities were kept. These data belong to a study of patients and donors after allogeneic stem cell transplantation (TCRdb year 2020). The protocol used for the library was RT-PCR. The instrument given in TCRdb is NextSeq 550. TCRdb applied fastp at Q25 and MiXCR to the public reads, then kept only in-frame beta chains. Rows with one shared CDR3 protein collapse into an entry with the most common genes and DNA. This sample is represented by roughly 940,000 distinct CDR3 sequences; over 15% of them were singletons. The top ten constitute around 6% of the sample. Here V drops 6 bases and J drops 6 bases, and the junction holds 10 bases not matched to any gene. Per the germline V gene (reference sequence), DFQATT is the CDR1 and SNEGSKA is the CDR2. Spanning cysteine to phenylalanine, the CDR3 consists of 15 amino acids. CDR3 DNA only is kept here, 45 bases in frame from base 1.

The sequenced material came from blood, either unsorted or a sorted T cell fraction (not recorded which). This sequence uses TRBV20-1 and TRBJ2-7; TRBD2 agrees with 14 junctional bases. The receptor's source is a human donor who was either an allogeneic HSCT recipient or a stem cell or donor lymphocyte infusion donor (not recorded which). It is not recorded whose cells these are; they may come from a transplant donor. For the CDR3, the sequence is CSATGLAGGPSEQYF. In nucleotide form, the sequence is TGCAGTGCAACCGGACTAGCGGGAGGCCCTAGCGAGCAGTACTTC.